One and the same sample provided the 27 T cell receptor beta chains below, sequenced in a study of blood T cell repertoires in COVID-19 (TCRdb year 2020). Library preparation employed the immunoSEQ multiplex PCR assay. This is the immuneACCESS table as TCRdb keeps it, with only in-frame sequences that have V and J called. A part of the clones is gone; compared with another copy, unresolved V genes explain less than half, and the rest is unexplained. This sample comprises fewer than 300,000 clones, approximately 90% of them detected only once. Clones ranked in the top ten supply more than 9% of the sample. Sequencing input: peripheral blood. These receptors were collected from a man aged 50-59 years with COVID-19, enrolled during active disease.

The rearrangement joins TRBV6-6 to TRBJ2-2, with 8 nucleotides matching TRBD2. The V gene end was trimmed by 7 bases and the J gene end by 1 base; junction bases not matched to a gene: 5. CDR3 size: 15 residues. Germline V gives CDR1 MNHNY, CDR2 SVGAGI (reference sequence). Written as DNA, the CDR3 is TGTGCCAGCACCGGGGGGGGGAGGAACACCGGGGAGCTGTTTTTT. Amino acids: CASTGGGRNTGELFF.

This clone was picked up a small number of times. The chain has TRBV10-3 and TRBJ2-7, with 12 nucleotides matching TRBD2. CDR3 length: 16 residues. The germline gives CDR1 ENHRY, CDR2 SYGVKD. V trimming: 3 bases; J trimming: 2 bases; junction bases outside the gene matches: 5. In DNA, the CDR3 is TGTGCCATCAGTGACTCGACTAGCGGGAGACCCTACGAGCAGTACTTC. It codes for CAISDSTSGRPYEQYF.

The chain links TRBV9 to TRBJ2-2; no clear D gene. Germline V gives CDR1 SGDLS, CDR2 YYNGEE. The CDR3 totals 15 residues. V was cut by 4 bases and J by 3 bases, with 13 bases left in between. The chain's CDR3 is CASSKRATDTGELFF. The CDR3 DNA reads as TGTGCCAGCAGCAAACGAGCTACCGACACCGGGGAGCTGTTTTTT.

V usage is TRBV4-3 and J usage is TRBJ2-7; TRBD1 agrees at 8 bases. V lost 0 bases and J lost 1; bases outside the gene matches: 5. Germline values: CDR1 LGHNA, CDR2 YSLEER. The CDR3 totals 16 residues. The DNA of the CDR3 is TGCGCCAGCAGCCAAGATGCAGGGGGCCTTTCCTACGAGCAGTACTTC. It yields the protein CASSQDAGGLSYEQYF.

This clone appeared once. This chain joins TRBV2 and TRBJ1-5; D perhaps matches TRBD1 (6 bases). Germline loops: CDR1 SNHLY, CDR2 FYNNEI. The CDR3 has 16 residues. The ends were cut back, 6 bases at V and 9 bases at J, with 24 bases in the middle. The CDR3 DNA reads as TGTGCCAGCAGCCAAGGGGGACGTTCCCCTGTGGGGCCCCAGCATTTT. This codes for CASSQGGRSPVGPQHF.

The chain employs TRBV7-2 and TRBJ2-3; D gene ambiguous. V was pared by 1 base and J by 0 bases, with 8 bases between. The CDR3 is 15 residues long. CDR1 and CDR2 from the germline V gene are SGHTA and FQGNSA. The CDR3 DNA is TGTGCCAGCAGCTTAGTCGCAGTAAGCACAGATACGCAGTATTTT. Translating gives CASSLVAVSTDTQYF.

The V call is TRBV6-2 or TRBV6-3, the J call TRBJ2-7, with D possibly being TRBD2 (6 bases). V was trimmed by 0 bases and J by 2 bases, leaving 11 bases between them. Germline V gives CDR1 MNHEY, CDR2 SVGEGT. The length of the CDR3 is 15 residues. The CDR3 here is CASSYSGTGPYEQYF. DNA for the CDR3: TGTGCCAGCAGTTACTCCGGGACTGGGCCCTACGAGCAGTACTTC.

This sequence joins TRBV6-2 or TRBV6-3 and TRBJ2-2; 7 nucleotides align to TRBD2. The germline V gene has CDR1 MNHEY and CDR2 SVGEGT. This CDR3 contains 14 residues. The trim removed 6 bases at V and 6 bases at J, leaving 7 bases unmatched. The CDR3 region has the DNA TGTGCCAGCAGCCAAGGACTAGTTTCCGGGGAGCTGTTTTTT. Its translation is CASSQGLVSGELFF.

The V gene is TRBV28, the J gene TRBJ2-7, with 10 bases that match TRBD1. CDR1 is MDHEN, CDR2 SYDVKM, per germline. The CDR3 has 15 amino acids. Trimming removed 5 bases from V and 7 bases from J; junction bases left unmatched: 11. CDR3 bases: TGTGCCAGCAGTCGCCCCGGGACAGGGGTTGATGAGCAGTACTTC. It translates to CASSRPGTGVDEQYF.

The V call is TRBV11-2, the J call TRBJ2-7, with D unclear. The germline gives CDR1 SGHAT, CDR2 FQNNGV. This CDR3 has 15 residues. Trimming cost V 1 base and J 3 bases, with 13 bases left between them. In DNA form, the CDR3 reads TGTGCCAGCAGCTTAGTCCCAGAGGCCCTCTACGAGCAGTACTTC. This encodes CASSLVPEALYEQYF. The complete variable domain, with remaining parts taken from reference TRBV11-2 and TRBJ2-7, reads EAGVAQSPRYKIIEKRQSVAFWCNPISGHATLYWYQQILGQGPKLLIQFQNNGVVDDSQLPKDRFSAERLKGVDSTLKIQPAKLEDSAVYLCASSLVPEALYEQYFGPGTRLTVT.

The chain combines TRBV2 with TRBJ1-6; D gene ambiguous. In germline, CDR1 is SNHLY, CDR2 FYNNEI. The CDR3 has 14 residues. With 7 bases removed from V and 14 bases from J, the gap between germline ends came to 21 bases. CDR3 residues: CASNQDGKIGTLHF. For the CDR3, the DNA is TGTGCCAGCAATCAGGACGGGAAAATCGGGACCCTCCACTTT. Full variable domain (outside the CDR3, taken from reference TRBV2 and TRBJ1-6): EPEVTQTPSHQVTQMGQEVILRCVPISNHLYFYWYRQILGQKVEFLVSFYNNEISEKSEIFDDQFSVERPDGSNFTLKIRSTKLEDSAMYFCASNQDGKIGTLHFGNGTRLTVT.

The table lists this clone with a count of one. The chain carries TRBV6-5 and TRBJ1-5; possible D gene TRBD1, 6 bases. This CDR3 contains 15 residues. CDR1 is MNHEY and CDR2 is SVGAGI in the germline V gene. The V and J ends lost 6 bases and 0 bases respectively, with 12 bases between them. Here the CDR3 DNA reads TGTGCCAGCAGACTGGGACACTATAGCAATCAGCCCCAGCATTTT. Translation gives CASRLGHYSNQPQHF.

This clone was seen only a few times. The rearrangement uses TRBV20-1 and TRBJ2-1, with 8 bases fitting TRBD2. After removal of 3 bases from V and 5 bases from J, the junction contained 6 bases not matched to a gene. This CDR3 has 14 residues. Germline values: CDR1 DFQATT, CDR2 SNEGSKA (reference sequence). The DNA of the CDR3 is TGCAGTGCTAGTGGGCCGGGGGGGAACAATGAGCAGTTCTTC. Translated: CSASGPGGNNEQFF.

This clone was counted between two and nine times. The rearrangement uses TRBV7-9 and TRBJ2-1; D might be TRBD2 (6 bases). Trimming cost V 6 bases and J 0 bases, with 12 bases left between them. Germline values: CDR1 SEHNR, CDR2 FQNEAQ (reference sequence). This CDR3 comprises 15 residues. The DNA for the CDR3 is TGTGCCAGCAGTGTTAAGCGGGTCTCCTACAATGAGCAGTTCTTC. It encodes CASSVKRVSYNEQFF.

On this clone: The DNA is left out, because the CDR3 cannot be placed on it with certainty; the CDR3 is given as TCRdb lists it. This sequence joins TRBV6-2 or TRBV6-3 and TRBJ1-5; the table's D gene call, TRBD1, was not cross checked with the DNA. The CDR3 spans 13 residues, counting both ends. CDR1 is MNHEY and CDR2 is SVGEGT in the germline V gene. This CDR3 reads CASSSSWGQGTHF.

The rearrangement links TRBV5-4 to TRBJ1-1, with no clear D. The germline CDR1 and CDR2 sequences are SGHNT and YYREEE (reference sequence). The CDR3 extends over 14 amino acids. The V and J ends lost 1 base and 1 base respectively, with 8 bases between them. CDR3 nucleotide sequence: TGTGCCAGCAGCTTGACAGCCTCGAACACTGAAGCTTTCTTT. Amino acid sequence: CASSLTASNTEAFF.

The CDR3 nucleotides read TGTGCCAGCAGCCACCCCCCAGGACAGGGGAAGAACACTGAAGCTTTCTTT. It encodes CASSHPPGQGKNTEAFF. The rearrangement links TRBV3-1 (or the pseudogene TRBV3-2) to TRBJ1-1; 9 nucleotides align to TRBD1. Germline V gives CDR1 LGHDT, CDR2 YNNKEL (reference sequence). CDR3 length equals 17 residues. The J segment lost 1 base and the V segment lost 3 bases, leaving 9 bases of the junction unmatched.

The chain couples TRBV5-5 to TRBJ1-5; 11 bases align to TRBD1. CDR3 length: 16 amino acids. J lost 7 bases, V lost 0 bases, and 6 bases had no gene match. Germline V gene sequence: CDR1 SGHKS, CDR2 YYEKEE (reference sequence). CDR3 protein: CASSLAGTGGGQPQHF. DNA of the CDR3: TGTGCCAGCAGCTTGGCCGGGACAGGGGGTGGCCAGCCCCAGCATTTT. Combining the CDR3 with reference TRBV5-5 and TRBJ1-5 gives the whole variable domain DAGVTQSPTHLIKTRGQQVTLRCSPISGHKSVSWYQQVLGQGPQFIFQYYEKEERGRGNFPDRFSARQFPNYSSELNVNALLLGDSALYLCASSLAGTGGGQPQHFGDGTRLSIL.

This chain connects TRBV5-6 to TRBJ2-5; 10 nucleotides line up with TRBD1. The germline V gene encodes CDR1 SGHDT and CDR2 YYEEEE. With 4 bases clipped from V and 14 bases from J, the junction kept 11 bases outside the gene matches. This CDR3 is 13 amino acids long. The DNA of the CDR3 is TGTGCCAGCAGCGCGGGACAGGGGATCACACCATACTTC. Its protein product is CASSAGQGITPYF.

V is TRBV10-3 and J is TRBJ1-5, with D possibly matching TRBD1 (6 bases). The CDR3 runs to 13 residues. The germline gives CDR1 ENHRY, CDR2 SYGVKD. V shed 3 bases and J shed 6 bases, with 9 bases lying between them. In nucleotides, the CDR3 is TGTGCCATCAGTGAACAGGGATCTCAGCCCCAGCATTTT. It translates to CAISEQGSQPQHF.

The chain links TRBV15 to TRBJ1-4; 11 positions agree with TRBD1. Germline V lookup: CDR1 LNHNV, CDR2 YYDKDF (reference sequence). The trim removed 2 bases at V and 8 bases at J, leaving 4 bases unmatched. CDR3 length equals 15 residues. The CDR3 DNA follows: TGTGCCACCAGCAGATGGACAGGGGGCGCAGAAAAACTGTTTTTT. Protein sequence: CATSRWTGGAEKLFF.

V is TRBV2 and J is TRBJ2-1; 7 bases agree with TRBD2. The germline CDR1 and CDR2 sequences are SNHLY and FYNNEI. Trimming cost V 4 bases and J 12 bases; bases outside gene matches: 21. There are 17 residues in the CDR3. CDR3 in amino acids: CASSGLVGRTHLDAQFF. The CDR3 bases are TGTGCCAGCAGTGGACTGGTCGGGAGGACGCACCTGGATGCGCAGTTCTTC. The variable domain in full, with the rest retrieved from reference TRBV2 and TRBJ2-1, is EPEVTQTPSHQVTQMGQEVILRCVPISNHLYFYWYRQILGQKVEFLVSFYNNEISEKSEIFDDQFSVERPDGSNFTLKIRSTKLEDSAMYFCASSGLVGRTHLDAQFFGPGTRLTVL.

The CDR3 DNA sequence: TGTGCCAGCAGTTACGGGCAGCGGGGGGGCCGGGAGACCCAGTACTTC. Amino acids: CASSYGQRGGRETQYF. The rearrangement joins TRBV6-5 to TRBJ2-5; 10 nucleotides match TRBD2. Germline V lookup: CDR1 MNHEY, CDR2 SVGAGI. The CDR3 has 16 amino acids. The V gene end was trimmed by 2 bases and the J gene end by 5 bases; junction bases not matched to a gene: 8.

This sequence joins TRBV19 and TRBJ2-5, with D perhaps TRBD1 (6 bases). The CDR3 covers 15 residues. In germline, CDR1 is LNHDA, CDR2 SQIVND (reference sequence). V lost 5 bases and J 5 bases, leaving 18 bases between the germline ends. The DNA of the CDR3 is TGTGCCAGTAGTTCGAATGTGGGGGCCTTTGAGACCCAGTACTTC. Its protein product is CASSSNVGAFETQYF. Complete variable domain (other parts from reference TRBV19 and TRBJ2-5): DGGITQSPKYLFRKEGQNVTLSCEQNLNHDAMYWYRQDPGQGLRLIYYSQIVNDFQKGDIAEGYSVSREKKESFPLTVTSAQKNPTAFYLCASSSNVGAFETQYFGPGTRLLVL.

To note about this clone: Other DNA sequences in this specimen translate into the identical CDR3. The gene calls are TRBV30 and TRBJ1-1; possible D gene TRBD1, 6 bases. The CDR3 contains 13 residues. The germline V gene encodes CDR1 GTSNPN and CDR2 SVGIG (reference sequence). With 3 bases removed from V and 1 base from J, the gap between germline ends came to 9 bases. CDR3 residues: CAWSGQPNTEAFF. The CDR3 nucleotides are TGTGCCTGGAGCGGACAGCCGAACACTGAAGCTTTCTTT.

The rearrangement uses TRBV7-9 and TRBJ1-4; the match to TRBD1 covers 7 bases. The CDR3 is 13 amino acids. V shed 5 bases, J shed 8 bases, and the junction held 5 bases outside the gene matches. Germline CDR1 and CDR2: SEHNR and FQNEAQ (reference sequence). This CDR3 reads CASSRGQLEKLFF. The CDR3 region has the DNA TGTGCCAGCAGCAGGGGACAGTTAGAAAAACTGTTTTTT.

V is TRBV6-5 and J is TRBJ1-3; maybe TRBD1 (6 bases). With 7 bases removed from V and 7 bases from J, the gap between germline ends came to 17 bases. The CDR3 runs to 14 residues. Germline V gene sequence: CDR1 MNHEY, CDR2 SVGAGI. As DNA, the CDR3 is TGTGCCAGCACCCGTAGACAGGTCGGGAACACCATATATTTT. Its translation is CASTRRQVGNTIYF.